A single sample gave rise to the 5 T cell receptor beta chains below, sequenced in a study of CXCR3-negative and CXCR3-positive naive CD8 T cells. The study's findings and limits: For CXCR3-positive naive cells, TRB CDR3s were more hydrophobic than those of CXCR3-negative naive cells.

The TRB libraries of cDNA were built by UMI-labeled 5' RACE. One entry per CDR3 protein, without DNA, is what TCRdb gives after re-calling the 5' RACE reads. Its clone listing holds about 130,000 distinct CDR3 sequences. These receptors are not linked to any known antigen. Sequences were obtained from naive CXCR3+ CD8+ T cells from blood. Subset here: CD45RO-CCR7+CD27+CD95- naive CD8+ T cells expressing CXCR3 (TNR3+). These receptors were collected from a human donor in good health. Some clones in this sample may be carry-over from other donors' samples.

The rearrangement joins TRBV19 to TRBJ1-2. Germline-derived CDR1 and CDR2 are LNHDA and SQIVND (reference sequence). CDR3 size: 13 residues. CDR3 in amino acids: CASSTGWSYGYTF.

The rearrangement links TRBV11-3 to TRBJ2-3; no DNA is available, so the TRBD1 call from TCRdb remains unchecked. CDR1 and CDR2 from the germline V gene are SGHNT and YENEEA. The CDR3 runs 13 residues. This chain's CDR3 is CASSGPGEDTQYF.

The CDR3 sequence: CASRGARSGTEETQYF. The rearrangement joins TRBV11-2 to TRBJ2-5; TCRdb proposes TRBD2, but this gene call is untestable without DNA. CDR1 and CDR2 (germline): SGHAT, FQNNGV. CDR3 size: 16 residues.

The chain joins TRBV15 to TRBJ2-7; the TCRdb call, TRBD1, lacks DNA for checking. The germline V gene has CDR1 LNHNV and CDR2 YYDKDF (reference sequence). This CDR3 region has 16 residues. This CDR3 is CATSRETTGSFYEQYF.

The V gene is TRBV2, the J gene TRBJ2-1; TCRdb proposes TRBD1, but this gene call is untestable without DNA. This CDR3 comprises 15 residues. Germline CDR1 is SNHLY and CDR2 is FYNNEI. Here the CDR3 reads CASRQDRGTYNEQFF.